This T cell receptor beta chain was identified during a study of early T cells in non-severe SARS-CoV-2 infection. About the research overall: The sequenced material was bulk RNA from unsorted whole blood, and its chains were unpaired.

Researchers tagged individual cDNA molecules with unique molecular identifiers. TCRdb analysed the 5' RACE reads with MiXCR anew, one entry per CDR3 protein. The data show 25,000 to 30,000 distinct CDR3 sequences, with around 5.1% seen just once and almost 25% held by the top ten. Germline V gives CDR1 SEHNR, CDR2 FQNEAQ (reference sequence). The CDR3 contains 15 residues. V gave up 5 bases and J gave up 3 bases, with 14 bases separating them. The sample holds many counts of this clonotype. Material: whole blood. This receptor was identified in an adult who was a healthcare worker with PCR-confirmed SARS-CoV-2 infection or an uninfected control (not recorded which). This chain joins TRBV7-9 and TRBJ2-1; perhaps D is TRBD1 or TRBD2 (5 bases each). The CDR3 DNA reads TGTGCCAGCAGCCCCCCCGGGGCCATCTACAATGAGCAGTTCTTC. Amino acids: CASSPPGAIYNEQFF. Filled out from reference TRBV7-9 and TRBJ2-1, the complete variable domain reads DTGVSQNPRHKITKRGQNVTFRCDPISEHNRLYWYRQTLGQGPEFLTYFQNEAQLEKSRLLSDRFSAERPKGSFSTLEIQRTEQGDSAMYLCASSPPGAIYNEQFFGPGTRLTVL.